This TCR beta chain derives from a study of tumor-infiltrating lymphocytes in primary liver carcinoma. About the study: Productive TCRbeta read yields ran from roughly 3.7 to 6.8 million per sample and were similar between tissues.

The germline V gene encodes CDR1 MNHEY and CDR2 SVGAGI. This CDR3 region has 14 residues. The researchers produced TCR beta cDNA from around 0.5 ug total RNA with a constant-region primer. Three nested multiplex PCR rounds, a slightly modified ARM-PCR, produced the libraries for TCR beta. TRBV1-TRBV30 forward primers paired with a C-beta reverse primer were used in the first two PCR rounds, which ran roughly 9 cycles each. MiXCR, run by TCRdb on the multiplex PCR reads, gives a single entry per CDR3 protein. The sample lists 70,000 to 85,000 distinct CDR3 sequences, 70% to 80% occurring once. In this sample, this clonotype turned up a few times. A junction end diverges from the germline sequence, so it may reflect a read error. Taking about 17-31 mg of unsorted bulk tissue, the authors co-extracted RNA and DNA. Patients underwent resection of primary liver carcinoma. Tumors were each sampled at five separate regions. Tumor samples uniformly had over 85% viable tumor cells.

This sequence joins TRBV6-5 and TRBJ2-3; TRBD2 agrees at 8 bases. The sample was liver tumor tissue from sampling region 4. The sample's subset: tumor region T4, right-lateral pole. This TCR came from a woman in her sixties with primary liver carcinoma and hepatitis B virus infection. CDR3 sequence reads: CASTPGGAWDTQYF. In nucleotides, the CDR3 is TGTGCCAGCACCCCGGGGGGGGCCTGGGATACACAGTATTTT.